One sample yielded the 5 T cell receptor beta chains listed below, sequenced in a study of Ad26.COV2.S vaccination and SARS-CoV-2 variants. The treatment is: some 20 received Ad26.COV2.S at low or high dose, single or two shots; roughly 5 received placebo; per-sample allocation not given. At day 63 after the first vaccine or placebo injection, samples were drawn. Data came from immunoSEQ multiplex PCR; TCRdb stores just in-frame clones and leaves some out. Of hundreds of thousands of clones listed, 70% to 90% are singletons. The material sequenced was peripheral blood, taken in a trial of Ad26.COV2.S vaccine versus placebo. These receptors all come from a person aged 18-65 years who received the Ad26.COV2.S COVID-19 vaccine or a placebo.

V is TRBV11-2 and J is TRBJ2-7; TRBD1 agrees at 7 bases. The germline CDR1 and CDR2 sequences are SGHAT and FQNNGV. The CDR3 contains 14 residues. V shed 5 bases, J shed 2 bases, and the junction held 6 bases outside the gene matches. The CDR3 sequence is CASSHRGSTYEQYF. The CDR3 nucleotides are TGTGCCAGCAGCCACAGGGGTTCCACCTACGAGCAGTACTTC.

The CDR3 region has the DNA TGTGCCAGCAGCTTAGCTGGCGGGAGGCCAGATACGCAGTATTTT. Its translation is CASSLAGGRPDTQYF. The V and J genes are TRBV7-9 and TRBJ2-3; 8 bases are a match to TRBD2. This CDR3 has 15 residues. The V segment lost 0 bases and the J segment 4 bases; nucleotides outside the gene matches: 3. Germline lookup yields CDR1 SEHNR and CDR2 FQNEAQ (reference sequence).

The V and J genes are TRBV11-3 and TRBJ2-3, with TRBD2 matching over 8 bases. Germline CDR1 SGHNT, CDR2 YENEEA. The CDR3 has 15 residues. Germline trimming cut 1 base from V and 0 bases from J; bases unmatched to any gene: 0. CDR3 sequence: CASSLAGGSTDTQYF. The CDR3 nucleotides are TGTGCCAGCAGCTTAGCGGGAGGGAGCACAGATACGCAGTATTTT.

J is TRBJ1-3 and V is TRBV3-1 (or the pseudogene TRBV3-2), with D hard to call. CDR1 is LGHDT, CDR2 YNNKEL, per germline (reference sequence). V was clipped by 8 bases and J by 4 bases, with 9 bases between them. CDR3 length: 12 residues. DNA for the CDR3: TGTGCCAGCCTCGGTCCCGGAAACACCATATATTTT. This sequence encodes CASLGPGNTIYF.

Of note for this clone: One end of the junction does not line up with germline, which may come from a read error. The V gene is TRBV18, the J gene TRBJ2-3, with no clear D. CDR3 length: 13 amino acids. The germline gives CDR1 KGHSH, CDR2 LQKENI. DNA of the CDR3: TGTGCCAGCTCCCCACCATCCCCAGATACGCAGTATTTT. This sequence encodes CASSPPSPDTQYF.